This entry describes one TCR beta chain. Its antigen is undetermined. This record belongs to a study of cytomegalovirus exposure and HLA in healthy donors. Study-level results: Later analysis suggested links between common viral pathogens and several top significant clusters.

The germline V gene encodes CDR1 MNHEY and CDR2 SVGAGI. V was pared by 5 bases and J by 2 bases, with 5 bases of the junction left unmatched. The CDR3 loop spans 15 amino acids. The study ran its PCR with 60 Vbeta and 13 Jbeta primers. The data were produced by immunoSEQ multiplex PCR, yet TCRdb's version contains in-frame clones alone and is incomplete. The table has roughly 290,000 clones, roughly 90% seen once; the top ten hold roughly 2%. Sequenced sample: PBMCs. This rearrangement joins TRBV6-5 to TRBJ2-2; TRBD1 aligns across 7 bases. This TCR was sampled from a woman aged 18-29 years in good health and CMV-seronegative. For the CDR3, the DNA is TGTGCCAGCAGTGCAACAGGGGTCAACACCGGGGAGCTGTTTTTT. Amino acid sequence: CASSATGVNTGELFF.